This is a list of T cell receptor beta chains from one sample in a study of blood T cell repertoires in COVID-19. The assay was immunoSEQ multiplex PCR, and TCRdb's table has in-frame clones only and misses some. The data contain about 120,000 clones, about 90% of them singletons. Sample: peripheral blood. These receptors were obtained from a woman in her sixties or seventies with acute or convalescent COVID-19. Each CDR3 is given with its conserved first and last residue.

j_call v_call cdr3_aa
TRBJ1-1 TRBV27 CASSETGLRAFF
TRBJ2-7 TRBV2 CASRSGQGLYEQYF
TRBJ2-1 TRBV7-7 CASSIGTSGRDEQFF
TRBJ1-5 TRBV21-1 CAPGELLHF
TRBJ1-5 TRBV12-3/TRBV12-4 CASRGQANQPQHF
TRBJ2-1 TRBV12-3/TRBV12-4 CASTQGAGEQFF
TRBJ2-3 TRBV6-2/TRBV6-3 CASSYGGGFTDTQYF
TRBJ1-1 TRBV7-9 CASSLAQGVIEAFF
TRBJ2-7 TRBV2 CASKPSSDEQYF
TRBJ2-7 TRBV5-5 CASSKTGYEQYF
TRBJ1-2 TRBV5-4 CASSFAGVNGYTF
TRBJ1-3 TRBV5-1 CASMDSSGNTIYF
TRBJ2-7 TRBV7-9 CAAQGLGEQYF
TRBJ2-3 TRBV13 CASSFRLAGSTDTQYF
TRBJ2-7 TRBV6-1 CASSEQGLVYF
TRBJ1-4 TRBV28 CASSLGDSYEKLFF
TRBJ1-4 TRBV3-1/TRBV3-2 CASSSDGGLPNEKLFF
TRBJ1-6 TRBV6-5 CASSYVQYNSPLHF
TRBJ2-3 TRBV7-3 CASSPTTGTADTQYF